These 32 T cell receptor beta chains originate from one sample sequenced in a study of shared clonotypes between healthy human individuals (dated by TCRdb to about 2020). Receptor libraries were prepared by the immunoSEQ multiplex PCR assay. TCRdb mirrors the immuneACCESS table, restricted to in-frame sequences. Some clones are absent from its copies; in checked studies, under half trace to an unresolved V gene, and the reason for the others is unknown. A total of roughly 2,300,000 clones appear in this sample, 85% to 95% of them only once. Around 0.35% of the sample comes from the top ten. Sample: naive CD4+ T cells from PBMCs. The sample's cell subset or site label is to be understood as: CD45RA+ positively selected. The source of these receptors is a man aged 18 to 30 in good health. Some clones in this sample may be carry-over from other donors' samples.

The chain has TRBV6-1 and TRBJ1-4; 9 nucleotides line up with TRBD1. Germline CDR1 MNHNS, CDR2 SASEGT. The CDR3 spans 15 residues. J gave up 5 bases and V 6 bases, and 7 bases lay outside the gene matches. CDR3 nucleotides: TGTGCCAGCAGCCCCTACAGGGGGCTGAATGAAAAACTGTTTTTT. Protein: CASSPYRGLNEKLFF.

The chain combines TRBV11-3 with TRBJ2-1, with unresolved D. Germline CDR1 is SGHNT and CDR2 is YENEEA. CDR3 length: 12 amino acids. V shed 2 bases and J shed 8 bases, with 7 bases lying between them. The CDR3 DNA sequence: TGTGCCAGCAGCTTAATCCCGGATGAGCAGTTCTTC. Translated, it gives CASSLIPDEQFF.

The chain combines TRBV7-2 with TRBJ1-2, with D possibly being TRBD1 (5 bases). This CDR3 has 15 amino acids. CDR1 SGHTA and CDR2 FQGNSA come from the germline V gene. The ends were cut back, 8 bases at V and 6 bases at J, with 22 bases in the middle. CDR3 amino acids: CASALTRGNINGYTF. The CDR3 DNA reads TGTGCCAGCGCACTCACTAGGGGAAATATTAATGGCTACACCTTC.

V usage is TRBV7-9 and J usage is TRBJ2-1; TRBD2 is a possible D gene (6 bases). Looked up from germline, CDR1 is SEHNR and CDR2 is FQNEAQ (reference sequence). Between the trimmed V and J ends, which lost 3 bases and 8 bases, there was a span of 14 bases. The CDR3 has 14 amino acids. The CDR3 here is CASSFKRAGDEQFF. The CDR3 DNA reads TGTGCCAGCAGCTTTAAGCGGGCTGGGGATGAGCAGTTCTTC.

Note on this clone: The sample carries other DNA sequences with the same CDR3. This chain links TRBV5-1 with TRBJ1-1; D is undetermined. V dropped 4 bases and J dropped 1 base, with 8 bases sitting between them. Germline assignment: CDR1 SGHRS and CDR2 YFSETQ. This CDR3 comprises 13 residues. CDR3 amino acids: CASSLAGNTEAFF. The DNA for the CDR3 is TGCGCCAGCAGCCTGGCAGGGAACACTGAAGCTTTCTTT.

The rearrangement links TRBV19 to TRBJ1-1; a possible D gene is TRBD1 (5 bases). The germline V gene has CDR1 LNHDA and CDR2 SQIVND (reference sequence). V shed 6 bases and J shed 9 bases, with 14 bases lying between them. The CDR3 consists of 12 residues. CDR3 sequence reads: CASRTTEQKAFF. CDR3 DNA: TGTGCCAGTAGGACGACAGAACAAAAAGCTTTCTTT.

This clone was seen just once. The V call is TRBV6-5, the J call TRBJ2-7; the D gene is possibly TRBD2 (6 bases). V gave up 0 bases and J gave up 6 bases, with 12 bases separating them. Germline V gives CDR1 MNHEY, CDR2 SVGAGI. The CDR3 has 14 residues. CDR3 coding DNA: TGTGCCAGCAGTTACTCCCTCGGGGGAGCCGAGCAGTACTTC. Encoded protein: CASSYSLGGAEQYF.

The chain's CDR3 is CASSHHFAGEEYEQYF. CDR3 DNA: TGCGCCAGCAGCCACCATTTTGCGGGAGAGGAGTACGAGCAGTACTTC. The chain carries TRBV4-1 and TRBJ2-7; 7 bases are a match to TRBD2. CDR1 and CDR2 from the germline V gene are MGHRA and YSYEKL. The CDR3 is 16 amino acids. V lost 3 bases, J lost 4 bases, and 12 bases stayed unmatched.

The chain recombines TRBV6-5 with TRBJ2-4, with TRBD1 identical over 8 bases. Looked up from germline, CDR1 is MNHEY and CDR2 is SVGAGI. CDR3 length equals 15 residues. V was pared by 1 base and J by 6 bases, with 5 bases of the junction left unmatched. CDR3 in DNA: TGTGCCAGCAGTTACTTCTCCGGACAGGGAAACATTCAGTACTTC. Its protein is CASSYFSGQGNIQYF.

The chain joins TRBV15 to TRBJ1-5, with TRBD1 identical over 9 bases. Germline V CDR1 and CDR2: LNHNV, YYDKDF (reference sequence). This CDR3 region has 16 residues. Germline trimming cut 1 base from V and 5 bases from J; bases unmatched to any gene: 6. This CDR3 is CATSRGLGQGYQPQHF. In nucleotides, the CDR3 is TGTGCCACCAGCAGAGGACTAGGACAGGGGTATCAGCCCCAGCATTTT.

On this clone: Within the sample, other DNA sequences also encode this same CDR3. The chain employs TRBV2 and TRBJ2-7; D possibly corresponds to TRBD1 (5 bases). The CDR3 extends over 12 amino acids. The germline V gene encodes CDR1 SNHLY and CDR2 FYNNEI. The V end was cut by 5 bases, the J end by 1 base, with 6 bases between. DNA for the CDR3: TGTGCCAGCAGTTGGACATCCTACGAGCAGTACTTC. This encodes CASSWTSYEQYF. The full variable domain, in which reference TRBV2 and TRBJ2-7 provide the parts outside the CDR3, is EPEVTQTPSHQVTQMGQEVILRCVPISNHLYFYWYRQILGQKVEFLVSFYNNEISEKSEIFDDQFSVERPDGSNFTLKIRSTKLEDSAMYFCASSWTSYEQYFGPGTRLTVT.

The chain employs TRBV9 and TRBJ2-6; D unresolved. The germline CDR1 and CDR2 sequences are SGDLS and YYNGEE. V lost 3 bases to trimming and J lost 0 bases, with 13 bases between them. The CDR3 is 17 residues long. The CDR3 bases are TGTGCCAGCAGCGGAGCCCTCTACGTCTCTGGGGCCAACGTCCTGACTTTC. Translation: CASSGALYVSGANVLTF.

The chain couples TRBV7-3 to TRBJ1-2, with D possibly matching TRBD1 (5 bases). Trimming shortened V by 5 bases and J by 4 bases, and 17 bases separated the two germline ends. Per the germline V gene, CDR1 is SGHTA and CDR2 is FQGTGA. CDR3 length: 15 residues. The CDR3: CASSETGTGPYGYTF. The CDR3 nucleotides are TGTGCCAGCAGCGAAACCGGGACGGGACCCTATGGCTACACCTTC.

V is TRBV2 and J is TRBJ1-5, with D hard to call. Germline CDR1 is SNHLY and CDR2 is FYNNEI. CDR3 length: 12 amino acids. Trimming pared 4 bases from V and 6 bases from J, leaving 7 bases between. This chain's CDR3 is CASSAIIQPQHF. CDR3 sequence (DNA): TGTGCCAGCAGTGCCATTATTCAGCCCCAGCATTTT. The whole variable domain, remainder taken from reference TRBV2 and TRBJ1-5, is EPEVTQTPSHQVTQMGQEVILRCVPISNHLYFYWYRQILGQKVEFLVSFYNNEISEKSEIFDDQFSVERPDGSNFTLKIRSTKLEDSAMYFCASSAIIQPQHFGDGTRLSIL.

The V gene is TRBV5-1, the J gene TRBJ2-1; 8 nucleotides agree with TRBD2. V lost 4 bases and J lost 2; bases outside the gene matches: 8. Germline CDR1 and CDR2: SGHRS and YFSETQ. The CDR3 extends over 16 amino acids. Written as DNA, the CDR3 is TGCGCCAGCAGCGCCACCGGGGGGGGCGCCTACAATGAGCAGTTCTTC. Translating it yields CASSATGGGAYNEQFF.

This chain uses TRBV20-1 with TRBJ2-1; possible D gene TRBD1, 5 bases. The germline CDR1 and CDR2 sequences are DFQATT and SNEGSKA (reference sequence). The CDR3 has 11 amino acids. The CDR3 spells CSQGPGDEQFF. CDR3 nucleotide sequence: TGCTCTCAGGGTCCAGGCGATGAGCAGTTCTTC.

The chain recombines TRBV4-3 with TRBJ2-1, with unresolved D. V gave up 2 bases and J gave up 0 bases, with 11 bases separating them. Germline V gives CDR1 LGHNA, CDR2 YSLEER. The CDR3 runs 16 residues. The chain's CDR3 is CASSQNGQSSYNEQFF. CDR3 bases: TGCGCCAGCAGCCAAAATGGGCAGAGCTCCTACAATGAGCAGTTCTTC.

This clone was seen only once. The chain uses TRBV7-2 and TRBJ2-7, with D perhaps matching TRBD2 (5 bases). This CDR3 is 13 amino acids long. Germline V gene sequence: CDR1 SGHTA, CDR2 FQGNSA. V was cut by 3 bases and J by 11 bases, with 17 bases left in between. CDR3 sequence: CASSLGSEGAKYF. CDR3 coding DNA: TGTGCCAGCAGCTTGGGTTCTGAGGGCGCGAAGTACTTC.

The J gene is TRBJ2-3, the V gene TRBV7-2; 16 bases are shared with TRBD2. Trimming removed 6 bases from V and 6 bases from J; junction bases left unmatched: 6. CDR1 SGHTA and CDR2 FQGNSA come from the germline V gene. The CDR3 extends over 16 amino acids. CDR3 sequence: CASRSGTSGRVDTQYF. The CDR3 DNA follows: TGTGCCAGCAGATCTGGGACTAGCGGGAGGGTGGATACGCAGTATTTT.

This clone was picked up one time. The rearrangement links TRBV18 to TRBJ1-5, with D tentatively TRBD1 (5 bases). The CDR3 extends over 15 amino acids. Trimming took 1 base from V and 3 from J, leaving 10 bases between them. The germline V gene has CDR1 KGHSH and CDR2 LQKENI. The CDR3 DNA sequence: TGTGCCAGCTCACCACTCGGACACCTCAATCAGCCCCAGCATTTT. Residues: CASSPLGHLNQPQHF.

This sequence joins TRBV6-1 and TRBJ2-4, with TRBD2 as a possible D gene (5 bases). Deletions cut 5 bases from V and 6 bases from J, with 11 bases between. Germline-derived CDR1 and CDR2 are MNHNS and SASEGT. The CDR3 spans 13 residues. The CDR3 loop is CASSPVGRNIQYF. CDR3 bases: TGTGCCAGCAGTCCCGTTGGGAGAAACATTCAGTACTTC.

This chain links TRBV5-1 with TRBJ2-1, with D perhaps TRBD2 (6 bases). The CDR3 totals 14 residues. V lost 4 bases and J lost 3, with 11 bases in between. Germline V gives CDR1 SGHRS, CDR2 YFSETQ. CDR3 in amino acids: CASSLDYLYNEQFF. The CDR3 DNA follows: TGCGCCAGCAGCCTGGACTACCTCTACAATGAGCAGTTCTTC. Drawing the rest from reference TRBV5-1 and TRBJ2-1, the complete variable domain is KAGVTQTPRYLIKTRGQQVTLSCSPISGHRSVSWYQQTPGQGLQFLFEYFSETQRNKGNFPGRFSGRQFSNSRSEMNVSTLELGDSALYLCASSLDYLYNEQFFGPGTRLTVL.

The chain is built from TRBV14 and TRBJ2-5, with 7 bases fitting TRBD2. The germline gives CDR1 SGHDN, CDR2 FVKESK. The V and J ends lost 1 base and 7 bases, in that order; junction bases with no gene match: 6. The CDR3 has 14 amino acids. For the CDR3, the DNA is TGTGCCAGCAGCCAAGTGCAGGGCGGGGGGACCCAGTACTTC. It specifies CASSQVQGGGTQYF.

Details on this clone: Other DNA sequences in this sample translate to the same CDR3. The chain joins TRBV5-1 to TRBJ1-1; D possibly corresponds to TRBD1 (5 bases). V lost 0 bases and J 0 bases, leaving 9 bases between the germline ends. In germline, CDR1 is SGHRS, CDR2 YFSETQ. The CDR3 has 15 residues. The CDR3, as DNA: TGCGCCAGCAGCTTGGCACCGGGACTGAACACTGAAGCTTTCTTT. Protein sequence: CASSLAPGLNTEAFF.

The chain has TRBV28 and TRBJ2-1; 9 bases agree with TRBD1. Germline CDR1 reads MDHEN; CDR2 reads SYDVKM. The CDR3 spans 19 residues. Germline trimming cut 4 bases from V and 0 bases from J; bases unmatched to any gene: 13. CDR3: CASSSRTGVVGVSYNEQFF. The CDR3 DNA is TGTGCCAGCAGTTCCCGGACAGGGGTGGTGGGTGTCTCCTACAATGAGCAGTTCTTC.

This clone has only one observation. V and J are TRBV2 and TRBJ1-5; 7 nucleotides align to TRBD1. Germline lookup yields CDR1 SNHLY and CDR2 FYNNEI. With 6 bases clipped from V and 1 base from J, the junction kept 12 bases outside the gene matches. CDR3 length: 17 amino acids. The CDR3 region has the DNA TGTGCCAGCAGAGCCCCCGCGGGACAGAGCAGCAATCAGCCCCAGCATTTT. The encoded protein is CASRAPAGQSSNQPQHF.

This chain uses TRBV6-1 with TRBJ1-5; no definite D call. The V and J ends lost 1 base and 11 bases respectively, with 18 bases between them. Germline CDR1 reads MNHNS; CDR2 reads SASEGT. The CDR3 has 15 residues. The chain's CDR3 is CASSEVSGDGSAQHF. Here the CDR3 DNA reads TGTGCCAGCAGTGAAGTTTCCGGGGATGGGTCAGCCCAGCATTTT.

The chain links TRBV6-1 to TRBJ2-1; 9 nucleotides agree with TRBD2. Germline loops: CDR1 MNHNS, CDR2 SASEGT. The CDR3 covers 15 residues. The V gene end was trimmed by 4 bases and the J gene end by 6 bases; junction bases not matched to a gene: 7. The CDR3 coding sequence is TGTGCCAGCAGTGGTGGTAGCGGGGGCTTCAATGAGCAGTTCTTC. Translation gives CASSGGSGGFNEQFF.

The chain links TRBV28 to TRBJ1-2; no clear D gene. CDR1 MDHEN and CDR2 SYDVKM come from the germline V gene. The CDR3 contains 11 residues. CDR3 bases: TGTGGGAGCCTCTCTAACTATGGCTACACCTTC. Amino acid sequence: CGSLSNYGYTF.

The V and J genes are TRBV18 and TRBJ1-2; possibly TRBD1 for D (6 bases). CDR3 length equals 15 residues. The V end lost 0 bases, the J end lost 6 bases, and 14 bases lay between the germline ends. Germline-derived CDR1 and CDR2 are KGHSH and LQKENI. The CDR3 nucleotides read TGTGCCAGCTCACCACCGTTGAACAGGGTAAATGGCTACACCTTC. Its translation is CASSPPLNRVNGYTF. The variable domain in full, completed from reference TRBV18 and TRBJ1-2, reads NAGVMQNPRHLVRRRGQEARLRCSPMKGHSHVYWYRQLPEEGLKFMVYLQKENIIDESGMPKERFSAEFPKEGPSILRIQQVVRGDSAAYFCASSPPLNRVNGYTFGSGTRLTVV.

The chain uses TRBV11-2 and TRBJ2-3; no definite D call. Germline V CDR1 and CDR2: SGHAT, FQNNGV. The CDR3 is 14 residues long. V was cut by 0 bases and J by 4 bases, with 8 bases left in between. CDR3 nucleotides: TGTGCCAGCAGCTTAGAGAACATCGCAGATACGCAGTATTTT. It translates to CASSLENIADTQYF. The complete variable domain, with remaining parts taken from reference TRBV11-2 and TRBJ2-3, reads EAGVAQSPRYKIIEKRQSVAFWCNPISGHATLYWYQQILGQGPKLLIQFQNNGVVDDSQLPKDRFSAERLKGVDSTLKIQPAKLEDSAVYLCASSLENIADTQYFGPGTRLTVL.

Worth noting for this clone: This sample also contains other DNA sequences that code for the same CDR3. The chain is built from TRBV28 and TRBJ2-7, with no clear D. Germline CDR1 MDHEN, CDR2 SYDVKM. The CDR3 spans 13 residues. V lost 10 bases and J lost 2, with 15 bases in between. The chain's CDR3 is CATRAPAAYEQYF. In nucleotides, the CDR3 is TGTGCCACCCGGGCCCCCGCGGCCTACGAGCAGTACTTC.